The 4 T cell receptor beta chains reported below all come from one sample, sequenced in a study of T cell changes during pregnancy in multiple sclerosis. Sequencing used immunoSEQ multiplex PCR; TCRdb keeps in-frame clones, though not all of them. Of around 35,000 clones listed, 85% to 95% are singletons. Sample: PBMCs (not recorded whether the cells were cultured). These receptors all stem from a female donor with multiple sclerosis, enrolled in a pregnancy study.

V gene TRBV10-1 combines with J gene TRBJ2-3; D not resolved. The CDR3 has 14 residues. V was clipped by 0 bases and J by 3 bases, with 7 bases between them. CDR1 and CDR2 from the germline V gene are WNHNN and SYGVQD (reference sequence). CDR3 amino acids: CASSESGRTDTQYF. As DNA, the CDR3 is TGCGCCAGCAGTGAGTCCGGCCGGACAGATACGCAGTATTTT.

The genes are TRBV7-3 and TRBJ2-1; D gene uncertain. The V and J ends lost 0 bases and 4 bases respectively, with 13 bases between them. The germline V gene has CDR1 SGHTA and CDR2 FQGTGA. The CDR3 is made up of 16 amino acids. Here the CDR3 reads CASSLTQATPYNEQFF. The CDR3 DNA sequence: TGTGCCAGCAGCTTAACACAAGCGACTCCTTACAATGAGCAGTTCTTC.

The chain is built from TRBV6-5 and TRBJ1-2; D gene ambiguous. This CDR3 contains 14 residues. With 2 bases removed from V and 4 bases from J, the gap between germline ends came to 11 bases. Germline lookup yields CDR1 MNHEY and CDR2 SVGAGI. CDR3 bases: TGTGCCAGCAGTTACGGGAACGGTGGCTATGGCTACACCTTC. This codes for CASSYGNGGYGYTF.

The chain links TRBV5-6 to TRBJ2-5; the D gene could be TRBD1 or TRBD2 (5 bases each). V was shortened by 0 bases and J by 7 bases, with 25 bases between the two germline ends. CDR1 is SGHDT, CDR2 YYEEEE, per germline. The CDR3 sequence is 18 residues long. CDR3 sequence reads: CASSLAGTRSDDEGTQYF. CDR3 DNA sequence: TGTGCCAGCAGCTTGGCTGGGACGCGTAGTGACGACGAGGGGACCCAGTACTTC. Full variable domain (rest looked up from reference TRBV5-6 and TRBJ2-5): DAGVTQSPTHLIKTRGQQVTLRCSPKSGHDTVSWYQQALGQGPQFIFQYYEEEERQRGNFPDRFSGHQFPNYSSELNVNALLLGDSALYLCASSLAGTRSDDEGTQYFGPGTRLLVL.